This is a list of T cell receptor beta chains from one sample in a study of T cell changes during pregnancy in multiple sclerosis. Sequenced by immunoSEQ multiplex PCR; TCRdb stores in-frame clones only, minus some. The sample carries about 76,000 clones, less than 95% recorded once. This specimen was peripheral blood, taken in the third trimester of pregnancy. The receptors derive from a female donor with multiple sclerosis, enrolled in a pregnancy study. Each CDR3 is given with its conserved first and last residue.

>TRBV18|14|TRBJ1-6
CASSPQGVESPLHF
>TRBV6-5|15|TRBJ1-5
CASSGGARSNQPQHF
>TRBV14|15|TRBJ2-2
CASSGRQGNTGELFF
>TRBV4-3|15|TRBJ1-5
CASSQEFSGNQPQHF
>TRBV7-9|14|TRBJ1-2
CASSARTGSYGYTF
>TRBV5-1|15|TRBJ2-5
CASSLLDASEETQYF
>TRBV6-6|12|TRBJ2-7
CASRRIRSEQYF
>TRBV15|12|TRBJ1-1
CATSTLQGVAFF
>TRBV25-1|12|TRBJ1-4
CASSSSGEKLFF
>TRBV6-6|15|TRBJ2-7
CASSYRGEGGYEQYF
>TRBV10-3|21|TRBJ2-3
CAIRRAPGQGGPKESTDTQYF
>TRBV5-1|15|TRBJ2-7
CASKVGALRTYEQYF
>TRBV6-5|14|TRBJ2-2
CASRPQGNTGELFF
>TRBV5-4|13|TRBJ1-4
CARSDRGSEKLFF
>TRBV30|14|TRBJ1-4
CAWQTGGGREKLFF
>TRBV7-2|14|TRBJ2-1
CASSTGQAYNEQFF
>TRBV5-1|14|TRBJ1-5
CASSPGQLNQPQHF
>TRBV7-2|15|TRBJ2-3
CASSLGGESTDTQYF
>TRBV14|15|TRBJ1-1
CASSQQTGQYTEAFF
>TRBV10-3|15|TRBJ1-2
CAISNDRVPNYGYTF
>TRBV30|14|TRBJ2-3
CASSQDRGTDTQYF
>TRBV7-8|17|TRBJ2-1
CASSAPRRQNPYNEQFF